This T cell receptor beta chain was captured in a study of OX40 agonist ivuxolimab in advanced cancers. Broadly, across the study: Ivuxolimab was a fully human IgG2 agonistic monoclonal antibody targeting the costimulatory receptor OX40 (CD134). Among the approximately 54 dose-escalation patients, 19 had hepatocellular carcinoma, 15 or so melanoma, 9 renal cell carcinoma and 9 head and neck cancer. Intravenous ivuxolimab was administered to patients every 2 weeks at six dose levels: 0.01, 0.1, 0.3, 1.5, 3 and 10 mg/kg. The paper reports the monotherapy dose-escalation portion (N of about 54 patients) of the phase I ivuxolimab trial. Patients were allowed to have had prior anti-PD-1, anti-PD-L1 or anti-CTLA-4 therapy, and 40% of the dose-escalation patients had previously received checkpoint inhibitors. In the dose-escalation cohort, 70% to 85% of patients were male, and the mean age was about 55 years, with a range of 23 to 79. Peripheral TCRbeta sequencing was intended to test whether TCR sequence diversity was altered and clonal T-cell expansion was caused by ivuxolimab. Three dose-escalation patients achieved partial responses, one with hepatocellular carcinoma and two with cutaneous melanoma.

Patients with a history of autoimmune disease or receiving systemic immunosuppression were excluded from the trial. In every dose cohort, peripheral blood was drawn for TCR sequencing at baseline, cycle 4 day 1, and cycle 7 day 1. Samples were obtained from an open-label, multicenter, first-in-human phase I dose-escalation trial of ivuxolimab. Adults with locally advanced or metastatic melanoma, renal cell carcinoma, hepatocellular carcinoma or head and neck squamous cell carcinoma were enrolled in the trial. CD4+ and CD8+ T cells were sorted separately from peripheral blood before TCR sequencing. Findings and caveats that apply to the study as a whole: The antigen specificity of the clonally expanded peripheral T cells was not determined. At doses of 0.1 to 3.0 mg/kg, clonal expansion of both CD4+ and CD8+ T cells in blood was seen between baseline and week 6. After ivuxolimab, expanded clones were on average more numerous among CD8+ T cells than among CD4+ T cells. Low levels of normalized T-cell clonal expansion were also seen in some nonresponding patients. Partial responders in the 0.1-3.0 mg/kg groups had among the lowest normalized peripheral clonal expansion, especially among CD8+ T cells.

For this clone: This receptor's antigen is unknown. No much larger clone is present one base from it, and per-base qualities are unavailable.

V is pared back by 2 bases and J by 3 bases, with 7 bases lying between the germline termini. Taken from the germline V gene, the CDR1 and CDR2 loops are SGDLS and YYNGEE. The CDR3 runs 13 residues from the cysteine to the phenylalanine. Solely the CDR3 DNA is kept, with 39 bases framed from the first base. For sequencing of the TCRbeta CDR3 region, genomic DNA was extracted from the sorted cells. TCRbeta CDR3 regions were sequenced using the immunoSEQ Assay. The table was pulled from immuneACCESS by TCRdb, which kept in-frame rearrangements only. Such tables lose some clones; where checked, under half of the loss comes from unresolved V genes, and the rest has no known cause. This sample comprises some 64,000 clones, 70% to 90% of them detected only once. The ten most abundant clones make up 9.8% of the sample.

Specimen: CD4+ or CD8+ T cells sorted from blood, collected in a trial of the OX40 agonist ivuxolimab. The sequence joins TRBV9 to TRBJ2-3; the D region possibly corresponds to TRBD1 (6 bases align). The clonotype originates from an adult with an advanced solid tumor such as melanoma, head and neck, liver or kidney cancer. CDR3 reads: CASSVQGTDTQYF. The nucleotide sequence is given as TGTGCCAGCAGCGTTCAGGGGACAGATACGCAGTATTTT.